Shown below are 20 T cell receptor beta chains from a single sample sequenced in a study of blood T cells in healthy people across ages. A J-beta primer mix and a sample-barcoded 5' primer were used in a second PCR of roughly 7 to 12 cycles. MiXCR was run by TCRdb on the 5' RACE reads, yielding one entry per CDR3 protein. Among roughly 800,000 distinct CDR3 sequences, roughly 64% were seen once, and the ten largest hold about 20%. Input material: blood. The receptor source for this set is a man aged 25 to 45 in good health.

This clonotype was seen repeatedly, ten times or more. This chain links TRBV6-5 with TRBJ1-2; the D is unclear. The germline gives CDR1 MNHEY, CDR2 SVGAGI. The CDR3 extends over 13 amino acids. Deletions cut 10 bases from V and 2 bases from J, with 14 bases between. CDR3 nucleotide sequence: TGTGCCAAAAGGGATGGCAGGAACTATGGCTACACCTTC. Protein: CAKRDGRNYGYTF.

The gene calls are TRBV4-1 and TRBJ2-3; D is perhaps TRBD1 or TRBD2 (5 bases each). The V end lost 4 bases, the J end lost 5 bases, and 28 bases lay between the germline ends. The germline gives CDR1 MGHRA, CDR2 YSYEKL. There are 19 residues in the CDR3. The CDR3 DNA follows: TGCGCCAGCAGCCTTAAACATCTGGGACGGAGTAATACTGGAGATACGCAGTATTTT. This sequence encodes CASSLKHLGRSNTGDTQYF.

The chain employs TRBV2 and TRBJ2-3, with 9 bases identical to TRBD1. CDR3 size: 14 residues. Germline V gives CDR1 SNHLY, CDR2 FYNNEI. Unmatched junction bases numbered 6, after V lost 6 bases and J lost 5 bases. This chain's CDR3 is CASRRQGVLDTQYF. CDR3 DNA: TGTGCCAGCAGGAGACAGGGGGTATTAGATACGCAGTATTTT. Supplemented by reference TRBV2 and TRBJ2-3, the full variable domain reads EPEVTQTPSHQVTQMGQEVILRCVPISNHLYFYWYRQILGQKVEFLVSFYNNEISEKSEIFDDQFSVERPDGSNFTLKIRSTKLEDSAMYFCASRRQGVLDTQYFGPGTRLTVL.

For the CDR3, the DNA is TGTGCCAGCAAATCCGGAAGCCAAGAGACCCAGTACTTC. Translated: CASKSGSQETQYF. The gene calls are TRBV21-1 and TRBJ2-5. TRBV21-1 is annotated as a pseudogene. The CDR3 runs to 13 residues.

This clonotype was counted ten times or more. The chain is built from TRBV5-6 and TRBJ2-5; 12 positions agree with TRBD2. Germline V gene sequence: CDR1 SGHDT, CDR2 YYEEEE. After removal of 1 base from V and 4 bases from J, the junction contained 8 bases not matched to a gene. CDR3 size: 17 residues. CDR3: CASSLLAGGPLPETQYF. CDR3 coding DNA: TGTGCCAGCAGCTTGCTAGCGGGAGGGCCGTTGCCAGAGACCCAGTACTTC.

This clonotype has just a few counts. A much larger clone differs from this one at a single base, so this may be a read error. The chain combines TRBV7-2 with TRBJ2-1, with 8 bases matching TRBD2. The V segment lost 3 bases and the J segment 7 bases; nucleotides outside the gene matches: 14. This CDR3 is 17 amino acids long. Germline loops: CDR1 SGHTA, CDR2 FQGNSA. Here the CDR3 DNA reads TGTGCCAGCAGCTTGCAACCGGGACGAGCGGGAGAGAATGAGCAGTTCTTC. Residues: CASSLQPGRAGENEQFF.

The V and J genes are TRBV27 and TRBJ2-1, with 8 nucleotides matching TRBD2. The V and J ends lost 1 base and 7 bases, in that order; junction bases with no gene match: 9. The CDR3 extends over 16 amino acids. Germline V gene data show CDR1 as MNHEY and CDR2 as SMNVEV (reference sequence). CDR3 residues: CASSLLSSGDFNEQFF. As DNA, the CDR3 is TGTGCCAGCAGTTTATTGAGTAGCGGGGACTTTAATGAGCAGTTCTTC.

V gene TRBV24-1 combines with J gene TRBJ2-3, with unresolved D. The V gene's germline CDR1 is KGHDR and CDR2 SFDVKD. There are 12 residues in the CDR3. Trimming took 9 bases from V and 2 from J, leaving 8 bases between them. The CDR3 sequence is CATATVTDTQYF. CDR3 nucleotide sequence: TGTGCCACCGCGACGGTCACAGATACGCAGTATTTT.

The chain combines TRBV29-1 with TRBJ2-5; D is perhaps TRBD2 (5 bases). The CDR3 extends over 12 amino acids. Germline V gene sequence: CDR1 SQVTM, CDR2 ANQGSEA. The V end was cut by 5 bases, the J end by 11 bases, with 18 bases between. The CDR3 spells CSVQEAPYKQYF. The CDR3 nucleotides read TGCAGCGTTCAGGAGGCACCCTACAAGCAGTACTTC.

The chain joins TRBV29-1 to TRBJ1-5; D is possibly TRBD1 (5 bases). The CDR3 is made up of 13 amino acids. V gave up 4 bases and J gave up 2 bases, with 9 bases separating them. Per germline, CDR1 SQVTM and CDR2 ANQGSEA. The CDR3 spells CSVAGTGNQPQHF. CDR3 DNA: TGCAGCGTTGCAGGGACGGGCAATCAGCCCCAGCATTTT.

The chain employs TRBV2 and TRBJ2-5, with TRBD2 identical over 7 bases. The V gene's germline CDR1 is SNHLY and CDR2 FYNNEI. The CDR3 length is 14 residues. After removal of 7 bases from V and 0 bases from J, the junction contained 5 bases not matched to a gene. CDR3 sequence reads: CASKPGTNQETQYF. Here the CDR3 DNA reads TGTGCCAGCAAGCCCGGGACTAACCAAGAGACCCAGTACTTC.

The rearrangement uses TRBV3-1 and TRBJ2-7, with D tentatively TRBD2 (5 bases). The germline V gene encodes CDR1 LGHDT and CDR2 YNNKEL (reference sequence). V was clipped by 2 bases and J by 3 bases, with 11 bases between them. The CDR3 runs to 14 residues. CDR3 sequence: CASSQTLGLYEQYF. The CDR3 DNA follows: TGTGCCAGCAGCCAAACTCTCGGACTCTACGAGCAGTACTTC.

V gene TRBV28 combines with J gene TRBJ2-5, with D unclear. Germline V gene lookup returns CDR1 MDHEN and CDR2 SYDVKM. With 10 bases removed from V and 2 bases from J, the gap between germline ends came to 8 bases. There are 11 residues in the CDR3. CDR3 in amino acids: CATSRQETQYF. For the CDR3, the DNA is TGTGCCACCTCGAGGCAAGAGACCCAGTACTTC. Full variable domain (remainder filled in from reference TRBV28 and TRBJ2-5): DVKVTQSSRYLVKRTGEKVFLECVQDMDHENMFWYRQDPGLGLRLIYFSYDVKMKEKGDIPEGYSVSREKKERFSLILESASTNQTSMYLCATSRQETQYFGPGTRLLVL.

The V and J genes are TRBV6-1 and TRBJ2-7, with D possibly being TRBD1 or TRBD2 (5 bases each). The CDR3 length is 15 residues. The germline gives CDR1 MNHNS, CDR2 SASEGT. With 6 bases removed from V and 1 base from J, the gap between germline ends came to 16 bases. The CDR3 nucleotides are TGTGCCAGCAGAATGGGACCCCGGGGATCCTACGAGCAGTACTTC. This translates into CASRMGPRGSYEQYF.

This sequence joins TRBV2 and TRBJ2-7, with 15 bases lining up with TRBD2. CDR3 size: 14 residues. Germline CDR1 SNHLY, CDR2 FYNNEI. Trimming took 6 bases from V and 8 from J; bases not matched to a gene: 5. This CDR3 reads CASSGLAGGHKQYF. The CDR3 bases are TGTGCCAGCAGCGGACTAGCGGGGGGGCACAAGCAGTACTTC.

This clonotype was seen only a few times. This CDR3 reads CASSRAGLGQETQYF. CDR3 DNA: TGTGCCAGCAGCCGGGCAGGGCTTGGGCAAGAGACCCAGTACTTC. The gene calls are TRBV3-1 and TRBJ2-5, with a tentative D call TRBD1 (5 bases). The V and J ends lost 4 bases and 2 bases respectively, with 14 bases between them. The germline V gene has CDR1 LGHDT and CDR2 YNNKEL (reference sequence). The CDR3 is 15 amino acids.

CDR3: CASRLGSQPQHF. The CDR3, as DNA: TGTGCCAGCAGGCTAGGGAGTCAGCCCCAGCATTTT. The chain joins TRBV6-6 to TRBJ1-5; no definite D call. CDR1 is MNHNY, CDR2 SVGAGI, per germline (reference sequence). The CDR3 runs to 12 residues. V was cut by 6 bases and J by 6 bases, with 9 bases left in between.

The chain recombines TRBV5-1 with TRBJ2-3, with D perhaps matching TRBD1 (6 bases). V lost 0 bases and J lost 2, with 13 bases in between. The CDR3 length is 16 residues. Germline V lookup: CDR1 SGHRS, CDR2 YFSETQ. As DNA, the CDR3 is TGCGCCAGCAGCTTGGCCCAGGGGCTGATCACAGATACGCAGTATTTT. The encoded protein is CASSLAQGLITDTQYF.

This chain uses TRBV20-1 with TRBJ1-2, with D unresolved. The germline V and J ends were trimmed by 3 bases and 8 bases, with 7 bases remaining between them. Germline V gene lookup returns CDR1 DFQATT and CDR2 SNEGSKA (reference sequence). This CDR3 contains 10 residues. As DNA, the CDR3 is TGCAGTGCTAGGGTCCCGGGCTACACCTTC. This gives the protein CSARVPGYTF.

This clonotype appeared a few times. The chain employs TRBV11-2 and TRBJ2-5; D call uncertain. The CDR3 has 14 residues. Germline V lookup: CDR1 SGHAT, CDR2 FQNNGV. Deletions cut 2 bases from V and 4 bases from J, with 11 bases between. The CDR3 spells CASSLSTGGETQYF. CDR3 nucleotides: TGTGCCAGCAGCTTATCGACGGGTGGAGAGACCCAGTACTTC. Full variable domain (missing parts from reference TRBV11-2 and TRBJ2-5): EAGVAQSPRYKIIEKRQSVAFWCNPISGHATLYWYQQILGQGPKLLIQFQNNGVVDDSQLPKDRFSAERLKGVDSTLKIQPAKLEDSAVYLCASSLSTGGETQYFGPGTRLLVL.